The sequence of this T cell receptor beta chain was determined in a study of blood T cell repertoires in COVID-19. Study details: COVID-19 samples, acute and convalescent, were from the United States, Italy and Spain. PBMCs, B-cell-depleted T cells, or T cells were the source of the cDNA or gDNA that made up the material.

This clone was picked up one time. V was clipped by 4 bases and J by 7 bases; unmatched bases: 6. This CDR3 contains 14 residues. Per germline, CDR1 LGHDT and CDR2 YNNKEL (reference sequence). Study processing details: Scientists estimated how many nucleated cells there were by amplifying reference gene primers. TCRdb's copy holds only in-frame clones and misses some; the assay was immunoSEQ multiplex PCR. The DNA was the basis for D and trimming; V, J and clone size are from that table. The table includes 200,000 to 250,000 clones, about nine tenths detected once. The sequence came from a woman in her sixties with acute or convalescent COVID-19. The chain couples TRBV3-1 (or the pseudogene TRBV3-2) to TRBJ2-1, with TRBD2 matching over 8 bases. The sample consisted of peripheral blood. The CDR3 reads CASSRDPGGNEQFF. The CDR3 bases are TGTGCCAGCAGCCGGGACCCGGGGGGGAATGAGCAGTTCTTC.